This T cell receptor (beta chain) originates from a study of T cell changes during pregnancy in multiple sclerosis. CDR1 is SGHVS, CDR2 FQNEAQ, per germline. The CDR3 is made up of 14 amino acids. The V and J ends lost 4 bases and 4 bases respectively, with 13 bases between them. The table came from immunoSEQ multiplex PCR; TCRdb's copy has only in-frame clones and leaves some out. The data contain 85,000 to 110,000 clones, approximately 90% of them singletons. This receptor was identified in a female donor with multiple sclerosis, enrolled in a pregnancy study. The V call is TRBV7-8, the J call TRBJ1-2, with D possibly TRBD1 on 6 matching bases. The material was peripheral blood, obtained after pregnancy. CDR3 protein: CASSSRGRGYGYTF. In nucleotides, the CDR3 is TGTGCCAGCAGCTCTCGGGGCAGGGGCTATGGCTACACCTTC.